The present TCR beta chain was sequenced within a study of T cell responses to AZD1222 COVID-19 vaccine. Background on the study: Second-dose schedules of about 4 or about 12 weeks were combined.

Using immunoSEQ multiplex PCR, the repertoire was profiled, and TCRdb retains in-frame clones only, with some absent. The profile shows some 100,000 clones, over 75% of them singletons. Study results and caveats: The donors showed a predominance of white British ancestry and of females, with possible underestimation of clonal diversity. Close to half of all spike-specific TCRs reportedly target regions of the variants that are unmutated.

Germline CDR1 LNHNV, CDR2 YYDKDF (reference sequence). This CDR3 has 15 amino acids. Between the trimmed V and J ends, which lost 0 bases and 4 bases, there was a span of 9 bases. In regard to this clone: Its antigen is currently unknown.

The sequences come from peripheral blood, collected on day 0 of AZD1222 vaccination. The V gene is TRBV15, the J gene TRBJ1-4; weak D call: TRBD1 (5 bases). The sequence derives from an adult in good health. The CDR3 sequence is CATSRDGQGNEKLFF. The CDR3 DNA reads TGTGCCACCAGCAGAGATGGCCAGGGTAATGAAAAACTGTTTTTT.